These 14 T cell receptor beta chains came from one sample sequenced in a study of blood T cell repertoires in COVID-19. Measured with immunoSEQ multiplex PCR; TCRdb has only the in-frame clones, and not every one. Of 150,000 to 250,000 clones detected, less than 95% appear once; the ten largest clones hold approximately 0.8%. Sequenced material: peripheral blood. The receptors were sampled from a man under 40 with COVID-19, enrolled during active disease.

The rearrangement joins TRBV27 to TRBJ1-5; 12 bases match TRBD1. CDR3 size: 19 residues. CDR1 and CDR2 from the germline V gene are MNHEY and SMNVEV (reference sequence). V was pared by 6 bases and J by 3 bases, with 15 bases of the junction left unmatched. CDR3 sequence: CASSYKPGQGATHNQPQHF. DNA of the CDR3: TGTGCCAGCAGCTATAAACCGGGACAGGGGGCGACCCACAATCAGCCCCAGCATTTT.

The gene calls are TRBV5-1 and TRBJ2-5; 9 bases fit TRBD2. The CDR3 covers 14 residues. V shed 3 bases and J 5 bases; nucleotides not matched to a gene: 5. CDR1 is SGHRS and CDR2 is YFSETQ in the germline V gene. The CDR3 DNA reads TGCGCCAGCAGCTGGAGCGGGGGGAGCGAGACCCAGTACTTC. This gives the protein CASSWSGGSETQYF.

This clone was observed once. This chain connects TRBV7-9 to TRBJ2-5, with TRBD1 matching 9 bases. Germline CDR1 reads SEHNR; CDR2 reads FQNEAQ (reference sequence). The CDR3 is 14 amino acids. Trimming took 4 bases from V and 5 from J; bases not matched to a gene: 5. The CDR3 spells CASSSTGGGETQYF. In nucleotides, the CDR3 is TGTGCCAGCAGCTCAACAGGGGGCGGGGAGACCCAGTACTTC.

The chain is built from TRBV3-1 (or the pseudogene TRBV3-2) and TRBJ2-5; TRBD1 is a possible D gene (6 bases). V was clipped by 3 bases and J by 3 bases, with 11 bases between them. Per germline, CDR1 LGHDT and CDR2 YNNKEL (reference sequence). CDR3 length: 14 amino acids. The CDR3 here is CASSHPNREETQYF. In nucleotides, the CDR3 is TGTGCCAGCAGCCACCCAAACAGGGAAGAGACCCAGTACTTC.

The chain has TRBV4-1 and TRBJ1-4; tentatively, D is TRBD1 (5 bases). Germline V CDR1 and CDR2: MGHRA, YSYEKL. The CDR3 sequence is 17 residues long. The V and J ends lost 3 bases and 3 bases respectively, with 17 bases between them. CDR3 protein: CASSQETIQDPNEKLFF. The CDR3 bases are TGCGCCAGCAGCCAGGAAACTATACAGGACCCTAATGAAAAACTGTTTTTT.

The V and J genes are TRBV2 and TRBJ1-1; D is ambiguous. The CDR3 runs to 13 residues. CDR1 and CDR2 from the germline V gene are SNHLY and FYNNEI. V shed 8 bases and J shed 7 bases, with 17 bases lying between them. The CDR3 bases are TGTGCCAGCGTCGAGGAGGGATGGTATGAAGCTTTCTTT. Its protein product is CASVEEGWYEAFF.

The rearrangement joins TRBV9 to TRBJ1-6, with 7 bases fitting TRBD1. V shed 4 bases and J 10 bases; nucleotides not matched to a gene: 14. Germline V gene data show CDR1 as SGDLS and CDR2 as YYNGEE. The CDR3 length is 16 residues. The CDR3 DNA is TGTGCCAGCAGCCCCCACGGGACAGATAAGGGCTCACCCCTCCACTTT. This gives the protein CASSPHGTDKGSPLHF.

The chain has TRBV14 and TRBJ1-6; a possible D gene is TRBD1 (6 bases). The CDR3 length is 15 residues. Trimming cost V 4 bases and J 8 bases, with 15 bases left between them. Germline V gene data show CDR1 as SGHDN and CDR2 as FVKESK. The CDR3 region has the DNA TGTGCCAGCAGCCCCTACAGGGAACGGGATTCACCCCTCCACTTT. It yields the protein CASSPYRERDSPLHF.

The chain carries TRBV12-3 or TRBV12-4 and TRBJ1-1; possibly TRBD1 for D (5 bases). V gave up 1 base and J gave up 10 bases, with 13 bases separating them. The CDR3 spans 13 residues. The CDR3, as DNA: TGTGCCAGCAGTTTAGGCCAGGGTTTGGTAGCTTTCTTT. It translates to CASSLGQGLVAFF.

The J gene is TRBJ1-2, the V gene TRBV5-1; D is ambiguous. The CDR3 covers 14 residues. The germline gives CDR1 SGHRS, CDR2 YFSETQ. V was clipped by 2 bases and J by 5 bases, with 13 bases between them. This CDR3 is CASSLETTLYGYTF. The CDR3 coding sequence is TGCGCCAGCAGCTTAGAGACAACTCTATATGGCTACACCTTC. Based on the CDR3 plus reference TRBV5-1 and TRBJ1-2, the full variable domain is KAGVTQTPRYLIKTRGQQVTLSCSPISGHRSVSWYQQTPGQGLQFLFEYFSETQRNKGNFPGRFSGRQFSNSRSEMNVSTLELGDSALYLCASSLETTLYGYTFGSGTRLTVV.

This chain connects TRBV5-4 to TRBJ2-6; TRBD1 matches at 9 bases. Germline CDR1 is SGHNT and CDR2 is YYREEE (reference sequence). Trimming removed 7 bases from V and 4 bases from J; junction bases left unmatched: 3. This CDR3 region has 14 residues. The CDR3 coding sequence is TGTGCCAGCGGACAGGGGACCGGGGCCAACGTCCTGACTTTC. Protein: CASGQGTGANVLTF.

The CDR3 region is CASSSGQIYNEQFF. DNA for the CDR3: TGCGCCAGCAGCTCGGGACAGATCTACAATGAGCAGTTCTTC. The V and J genes are TRBV5-1 and TRBJ2-1, with 7 bases aligning to TRBD1. The CDR3 sequence is 14 residues long. The ends lost 3 bases at V and 3 bases at J; junction bases unmatched: 3. From germline, CDR1 is SGHRS and CDR2 YFSETQ.

The chain is built from TRBV5-4 and TRBJ2-4; the match to TRBD1 covers 9 bases. Germline V CDR1 and CDR2: SGHNT, YYREEE (reference sequence). CDR3 length: 17 residues. J was trimmed by 3 bases and V by 1 base; bases with no gene match: 8. The CDR3 sequence: CASSLPPGQGGKNIQYF. The CDR3 coding sequence is TGTGCCAGCAGCTTGCCACCGGGACAGGGAGGCAAAAACATTCAGTACTTC. Full variable domain (missing parts from reference TRBV5-4 and TRBJ2-4): ETGVTQSPTHLIKTRGQQVTLRCSSQSGHNTVSWYQQALGQGPQFIFQYYREEENGRGNFPPRFSGLQFPNYSSELNVNALELDDSALYLCASSLPPGQGGKNIQYFGAGTRLSVL.

J is TRBJ1-4 and V is TRBV18, with 7 bases lining up with TRBD1. CDR1 KGHSH and CDR2 LQKENI come from the germline V gene. CDR3 size: 15 residues. Losses at the gene ends were 6 bases for V and 5 bases for J; bases not matched to a gene: 9. In DNA, the CDR3 is TGTGCCAGCTCGAAAACAGGGGCGCTAAATGAAAAACTGTTTTTT. Residues: CASSKTGALNEKLFF.